Listed here are 8 T cell receptor beta chains from one sample, sequenced in a study of glioma-infiltrating T cells after dendritic cell vaccination. The repertoire was sequenced with immunoSEQ multiplex PCR; TCRdb's copy has only in-frame clones and lacks some. The sample includes 50,000 to 80,000 clones, approximately 78% of them seen just once. Sample: blood, taken before dendritic cell vaccination. These TCRs come from a human donor with glioblastoma.

The chain uses TRBV28 and TRBJ2-2, with 8 bases aligning to TRBD1. V lost 9 bases to trimming and J lost 1 base; unmatched junction nucleotides: 1. CDR3 length equals 13 residues. Germline V gives CDR1 MDHEN, CDR2 SYDVKM. The chain's CDR3 is CASDRGNTGELFF. The CDR3 DNA is TGTGCCAGTGACAGGGGGAACACCGGGGAGCTGTTTTTT.

This clone was detected only a few times. The chain couples TRBV6-6 to TRBJ1-4, with a possible D match to TRBD1 (5 bases). Trimming left V 2 bases short and J 8 bases short, with 15 bases between. Germline CDR1 MNHNY, CDR2 SVGAGI (reference sequence). The CDR3 runs 15 residues. The CDR3 loop is CASSYGTSRGEKLFF. The CDR3 bases are TGTGCCAGCAGTTACGGAACGTCCCGGGGGGAAAAACTGTTTTTT.

The chain joins TRBV7-2 to TRBJ2-3; perhaps TRBD2 as D (6 bases). The CDR3 sequence is 15 residues long. Germline V gives CDR1 SGHTA, CDR2 FQGNSA. Trimming shortened V by 4 bases and J by 4 bases, and 15 bases separated the two germline ends. CDR3 nucleotides: TGTGCCAGCAGCTCCTTAAGCGGGCGCCCAGATACGCAGTATTTT. It codes for CASSSLSGRPDTQYF.

Regarding this clone: The junction departs from germline at one end; a sequencing error may be responsible. The chain joins TRBV7-7 to TRBJ2-5; weak D call: TRBD2 (5 bases). Looked up from germline, CDR1 is SSHAT and CDR2 is FNYEAQ (reference sequence). The CDR3 spans 13 residues. The CDR3 loop reads CASTKDSQETQYF. The CDR3 region has the DNA TGTGCTAGCACGAAGGACTCGCAAGAGACCCAGTACTTC.

The V and J genes are TRBV28 and TRBJ2-7; TRBD2 might be the D (6 bases). Germline CDR1 is MDHEN and CDR2 is SYDVKM. The V end lost 5 bases, the J end lost 0 bases, and 14 bases lay between the germline ends. The CDR3 runs to 15 residues. CDR3 sequence: CASSHGTLSSYEQYF. The DNA for the CDR3 is TGTGCCAGCAGTCACGGGACTCTTAGCTCCTACGAGCAGTACTTC.

This clone appeared a single time. The chain couples TRBV18 to TRBJ2-4; TRBD2 matches 11 bases. The CDR3 consists of 16 residues. The germline V gene has CDR1 KGHSH and CDR2 LQKENI. The J segment lost 5 bases and the V segment lost 3 bases, leaving 6 bases of the junction unmatched. CDR3 loop: CASSPLAGGRENIQYF. The CDR3 nucleotides are TGTGCCAGCTCACCCCTAGCGGGGGGCCGGGAAAACATTCAGTACTTC.

Note on this clone: Different DNA sequences within this sample yield the same CDR3. The chain uses TRBV5-1 and TRBJ2-2; 7 nucleotides agree with TRBD2. V lost 0 bases to trimming and J lost 2 bases; unmatched junction nucleotides: 1. The CDR3 has 15 residues. Germline V CDR1 and CDR2: SGHRS, YFSETQ. CDR3: CASSLGGGNTGELFF. The CDR3 nucleotides read TGCGCCAGCAGCTTGGGCGGGGGTAACACCGGGGAGCTGTTTTTT.

The chain uses TRBV27 and TRBJ1-5, with D hard to call. The CDR3 runs to 14 residues. Germline V CDR1 and CDR2: MNHEY, SMNVEV (reference sequence). The V gene lost 3 bases and the J gene lost 6 bases, with 12 bases spanning the gap. The CDR3 sequence is CASSFRGEGQPQHF. Written as DNA, the CDR3 is TGTGCCAGCAGTTTTCGGGGTGAGGGTCAGCCCCAGCATTTT.